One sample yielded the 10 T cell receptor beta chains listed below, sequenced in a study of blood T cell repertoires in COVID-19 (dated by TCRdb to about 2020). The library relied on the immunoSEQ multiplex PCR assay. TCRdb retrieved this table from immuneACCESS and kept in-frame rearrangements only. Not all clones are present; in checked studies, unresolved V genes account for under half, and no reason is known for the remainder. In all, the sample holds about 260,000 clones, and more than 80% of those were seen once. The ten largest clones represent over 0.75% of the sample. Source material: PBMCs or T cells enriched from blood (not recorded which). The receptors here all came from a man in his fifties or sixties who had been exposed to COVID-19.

The CDR3 sequence is CASSFDVGSGGDTQYF. DNA for the CDR3: TGTGCCAGCAGCTTTGACGTCGGGAGCGGTGGAGATACGCAGTATTTT. V usage is TRBV5-4 and J usage is TRBJ2-3; D possibly corresponds to TRBD2 (6 bases). CDR1 and CDR2 (germline): SGHNT, YYREEE (reference sequence). Trimming pared 2 bases from V and 5 bases from J, leaving 18 bases between. The CDR3 runs to 16 residues.

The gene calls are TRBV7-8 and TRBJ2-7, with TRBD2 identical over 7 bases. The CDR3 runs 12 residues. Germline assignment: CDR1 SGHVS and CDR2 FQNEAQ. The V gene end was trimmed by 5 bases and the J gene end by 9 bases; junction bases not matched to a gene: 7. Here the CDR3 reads CASSPVGGSQYV. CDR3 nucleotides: TGTGCCAGCAGCCCGGTCGGGGGGTCGCAGTACGTC.

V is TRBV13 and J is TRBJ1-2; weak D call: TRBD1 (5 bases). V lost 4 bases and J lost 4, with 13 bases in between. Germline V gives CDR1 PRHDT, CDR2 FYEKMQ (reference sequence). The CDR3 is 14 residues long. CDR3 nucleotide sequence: TGTGCCAGCAGCTACCGCAGGGCGACCTATGGCTACACCTTC. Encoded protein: CASSYRRATYGYTF.

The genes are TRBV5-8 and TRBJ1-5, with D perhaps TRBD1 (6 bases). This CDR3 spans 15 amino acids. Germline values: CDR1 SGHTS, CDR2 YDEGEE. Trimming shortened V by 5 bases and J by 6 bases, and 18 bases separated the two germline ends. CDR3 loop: CASSYKTGFSQPQHF. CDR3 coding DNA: TGTGCCAGCAGTTATAAAACAGGGTTTTCTCAGCCCCAGCATTTT.

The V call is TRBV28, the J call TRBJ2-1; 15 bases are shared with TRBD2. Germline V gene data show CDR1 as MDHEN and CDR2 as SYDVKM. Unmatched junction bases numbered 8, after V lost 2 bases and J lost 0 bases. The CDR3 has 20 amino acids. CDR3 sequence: CASSLRVGLAGGGSYNEQFF. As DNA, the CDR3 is TGTGCCAGCAGTTTAAGGGTTGGACTAGCGGGAGGGGGCTCCTACAATGAGCAGTTCTTC.

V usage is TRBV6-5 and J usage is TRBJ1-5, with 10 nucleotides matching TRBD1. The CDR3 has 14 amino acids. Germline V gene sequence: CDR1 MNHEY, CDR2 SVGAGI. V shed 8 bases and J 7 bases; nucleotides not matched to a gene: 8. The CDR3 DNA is TGTGCCAGCGGGGTCGGGACAGGGGAACAGCCCCAGCATTTT. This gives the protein CASGVGTGEQPQHF.

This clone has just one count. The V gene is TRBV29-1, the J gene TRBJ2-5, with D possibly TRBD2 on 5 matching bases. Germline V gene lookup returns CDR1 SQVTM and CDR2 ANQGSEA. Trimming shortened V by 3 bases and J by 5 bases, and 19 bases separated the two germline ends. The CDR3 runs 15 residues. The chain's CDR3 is CSVDPGKDWMETQYF. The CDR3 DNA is TGCAGCGTTGACCCTGGAAAGGACTGGATGGAGACCCAGTACTTC.

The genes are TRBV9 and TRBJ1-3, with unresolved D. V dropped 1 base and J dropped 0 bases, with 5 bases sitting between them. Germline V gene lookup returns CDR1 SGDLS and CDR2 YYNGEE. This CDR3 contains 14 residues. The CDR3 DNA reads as TGTGCCAGCAGCGTATCCAGCTCTGGAAACACCATATATTTT. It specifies CASSVSSSGNTIYF.

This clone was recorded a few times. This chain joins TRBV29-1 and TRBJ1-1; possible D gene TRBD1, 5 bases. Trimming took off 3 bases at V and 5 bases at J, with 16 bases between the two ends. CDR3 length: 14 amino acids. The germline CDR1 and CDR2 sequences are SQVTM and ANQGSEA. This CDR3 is CSVDWIAGKTEAFF. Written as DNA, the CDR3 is TGCAGCGTTGATTGGATTGCAGGGAAGACTGAAGCTTTCTTT. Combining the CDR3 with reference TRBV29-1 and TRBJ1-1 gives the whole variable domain SAVISQKPSRDICQRGTSLTIQCQVDSQVTMMFWYRQQPGQSLTLIATANQGSEATYESGFVIDKFPISRPNLTFSTLTVSNMSPEDSSIYLCSVDWIAGKTEAFFGQGTRLTVV.

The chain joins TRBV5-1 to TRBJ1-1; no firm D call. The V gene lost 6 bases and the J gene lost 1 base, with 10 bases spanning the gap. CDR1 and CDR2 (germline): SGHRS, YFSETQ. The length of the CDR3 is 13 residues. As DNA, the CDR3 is TGCGCCAGCACCAACACCTGGAACACTGAAGCTTTCTTT. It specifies CASTNTWNTEAFF.